The rows below give T cell receptor beta chains drawn from one sample of a study of T cell repertoires in aging, cancer and after chemotherapy. Each CDR3 protein is one row after TCRdb ran MiXCR on the multiplex PCR reads. This table has about 6,600 distinct CDR3 sequences, roughly 29% appearing once. Sequenced sample: blood. These receptors were collected from a human donor with a blood cancer. The donor label of this sample is uncertain. Both conserved end residues are part of each CDR3. Fields, in order: D gene, J gene, clone size, V gene, CDR3 protein, CDR3 DNA. The D gene is left open where the match is weak. Size is stated for part of the rows, as once, few or many counts, or as a class when the clone is expanded.

d_call: NA
j_call: TRBJ2-7
clone_size: few
v_call: TRBV6-1
cdr3_aa: CASRIDRMPYEQYF
cdr3_nt: TGTGCCAGCAGAATAGACAGGATGCCATACGAGCAGTACTTC

d_call: NA
j_call: TRBJ1-1
clone_size: NA
v_call: TRBV5-4
cdr3_aa: CASSLAAKSGTVNTEAFF
cdr3_nt: TGTGCCAGCAGCTTGGCCGCTAAATCCGGGACGGTGAACACTGAAGCTTTCTTT

d_call: NA
j_call: TRBJ1-2
clone_size: NA
v_call: TRBV5-1
cdr3_aa: CASSFVKEGGYTF
cdr3_nt: TGCGCCAGCAGCTTTGTGAAAGAGGGCGGCTACACCTTC

d_call: NA
j_call: TRBJ2-7
clone_size: few
v_call: TRBV6-2/TRBV6-3
cdr3_aa: CASSYSVTYEQYF
cdr3_nt: TGTGCCAGCAGTTACTCTGTGACCTACGAGCAGTACTTC

d_call: NA
j_call: TRBJ2-5
clone_size: medium-sized
v_call: TRBV19
cdr3_aa: CASMARGWGQETQYF
cdr3_nt: TGTGCCAGTATGGCCAGAGGCTGGGGTCAAGAGACCCAGTACTTC

d_call: NA
j_call: TRBJ1-1
clone_size: few
v_call: TRBV5-6
cdr3_aa: CASSFLTTMNTEAFF
cdr3_nt: TGTGCCAGCAGCTTCCTGACAACCATGAACACTGAAGCTTTCTTT

d_call: NA
j_call: TRBJ1-5
clone_size: few
v_call: TRBV5-6
cdr3_aa: CASSAATGSQPQHF
cdr3_nt: TGTGCCAGCAGCGCAGCCACAGGGAGTCAGCCCCAGCATTTT

d_call: NA
j_call: TRBJ1-6
clone_size: few
v_call: TRBV13
cdr3_aa: CASSIGVNDSPLHF
cdr3_nt: TGTGCCAGCAGCATTGGGGTTAACGATTCACCCCTCCACTTT

d_call: NA
j_call: TRBJ1-3
clone_size: few
v_call: TRBV6-5
cdr3_aa: CASKGLSGNTIYF
cdr3_nt: TGTGCCAGCAAGGGCCTCTCTGGAAACACCATATATTTT

d_call: NA
j_call: TRBJ2-7
clone_size: NA
v_call: TRBV4-2
cdr3_aa: CASSQDKLEGRAYF
cdr3_nt: TGTGCCAGCAGCCAAGATAAGCTAGAAGGTAGGGCGTACTTC

d_call: NA
j_call: TRBJ1-2
clone_size: NA
v_call: TRBV6-1
cdr3_aa: CASPGQNVYGYTF
cdr3_nt: TGTGCCAGCCCAGGGCAAAACGTGTATGGCTACACCTTC

d_call: NA
j_call: TRBJ1-3
clone_size: NA
v_call: TRBV18
cdr3_aa: CASSPTSGNTIYF
cdr3_nt: TGTGCCAGCTCACCAACCTCTGGAAACACCATATATTTT

d_call: NA
j_call: TRBJ1-2
clone_size: medium-sized
v_call: TRBV19
cdr3_aa: CASSLGRYGYTF
cdr3_nt: TGTGCCAGTAGTCTGGGGCGCTATGGCTACACCTTC

d_call: TRBD2
j_call: TRBJ2-1
clone_size: NA
v_call: TRBV29-1
cdr3_aa: CSVDFSRGGGHEQFF
cdr3_nt: TGCAGCGTTGACTTCTCGCGGGGGGGCGGGCATGAGCAGTTCTTC

d_call: NA
j_call: TRBJ1-5
clone_size: NA
v_call: TRBV30
cdr3_aa: CAWTPRRDQPQHF
cdr3_nt: TGTGCCTGGACTCCTCGAAGGGATCAGCCCCAGCATTTT

d_call: NA
j_call: TRBJ2-5
clone_size: few
v_call: TRBV27
cdr3_aa: CASSLPRRETQYF
cdr3_nt: TGTGCCAGCAGTTTACCAAGAAGAGAGACCCAGTACTTC

d_call: TRBD1
j_call: TRBJ2-7
clone_size: NA
v_call: TRBV6-1
cdr3_aa: CAGGQGLYEQYF
cdr3_nt: TGTGCCGGGGGACAGGGCCTCTACGAGCAGTACTTC

d_call: NA
j_call: TRBJ1-1
clone_size: NA
v_call: TRBV11-1
cdr3_aa: CASTLGRVANTEAFF
cdr3_nt: TGTGCCAGCACTCTAGGGAGGGTGGCTAACACTGAAGCTTTCTTT

d_call: NA
j_call: TRBJ2-2
clone_size: NA
v_call: TRBV5-4
cdr3_aa: CASSVYPNTGELFF
cdr3_nt: TGTGCCAGCAGCGTTTATCCGAACACCGGGGAGCTGTTTTTT

d_call: NA
j_call: TRBJ2-5
clone_size: NA
v_call: TRBV20-1
cdr3_aa: CSASTREETQYF
cdr3_nt: TGCAGTGCTAGTACTCGGGAAGAGACCCAGTACTTC

d_call: NA
j_call: TRBJ1-1
clone_size: few
v_call: TRBV5-4
cdr3_aa: CASSLDTNTEAFF
cdr3_nt: TGTGCCAGCAGCTTGGACACGAACACTGAAGCTTTCTTT

d_call: NA
j_call: TRBJ2-7
clone_size: medium-sized
v_call: TRBV7-6
cdr3_aa: CASSYGQSYEQYF
cdr3_nt: TGTGCCAGCAGCTATGGACAGAGCTACGAGCAGTACTTC

d_call: NA
j_call: TRBJ1-2
clone_size: few
v_call: TRBV15
cdr3_aa: CATSGARGYGYTF
cdr3_nt: TGTGCCACCAGCGGGGCAAGGGGCTATGGCTACACCTTC

d_call: NA
j_call: TRBJ2-7
clone_size: NA
v_call: TRBV20-1
cdr3_aa: CSARDPGSNNEQYF
cdr3_nt: TGCAGTGCTAGAGACCCGGGTTCCAACAACGAGCAGTACTTC

d_call: NA
j_call: TRBJ1-3
clone_size: NA
v_call: TRBV5-4
cdr3_aa: CASSLDRENTIYF
cdr3_nt: TGTGCCAGCAGCTTGGACAGGGAGAACACCATATATTTT

d_call: TRBD1
j_call: TRBJ2-2
clone_size: medium-sized
v_call: TRBV11-1
cdr3_aa: CASSPRTGTAGELFF
cdr3_nt: TGTGCCAGCAGCCCCCGGACAGGGACGGCCGGGGAGCTGTTTTTT

d_call: NA
j_call: TRBJ2-3
clone_size: NA
v_call: TRBV30
cdr3_aa: CAWSPNTDTQYF
cdr3_nt: TGTGCCTGGAGTCCCAACACAGATACGCAGTATTTT

d_call: NA
j_call: TRBJ1-4
clone_size: NA
v_call: TRBV27
cdr3_aa: CASSFAGSEKLFF
cdr3_nt: TGTGCCAGCAGTTTTGCGGGATCTGAAAAACTGTTTTTT

d_call: NA
j_call: TRBJ1-1
clone_size: NA
v_call: TRBV12-3/TRBV12-4
cdr3_aa: CASSSRYEAFF
cdr3_nt: TGTGCCAGCAGTTCCCGCTATGAAGCTTTCTTT

d_call: NA
j_call: TRBJ2-5
clone_size: NA
v_call: TRBV5-6
cdr3_aa: CASSLMGSETQYF
cdr3_nt: TGTGCCAGCAGCTTAATGGGGTCAGAGACCCAGTACTTC

d_call: TRBD1
j_call: TRBJ1-5
clone_size: few
v_call: TRBV15
cdr3_aa: CATSRVGTGYDSNQPQHF
cdr3_nt: TGTGCCACCAGCAGAGTGGGGACAGGATATGATAGCAATCAGCCCCAGCATTTT

d_call: TRBD2
j_call: TRBJ2-4
clone_size: NA
v_call: TRBV20-1
cdr3_aa: CSARLAGENIQYF
cdr3_nt: TGCAGTGCTAGGCTAGCGGGGGAAAACATTCAGTACTTC

d_call: NA
j_call: TRBJ1-4
clone_size: NA
v_call: TRBV11-1
cdr3_aa: CASSLDWGYEKLFF
cdr3_nt: TGTGCCAGCAGCTTAGATTGGGGTTATGAAAAACTGTTTTTT

d_call: TRBD2
j_call: TRBJ2-3
clone_size: medium-sized
v_call: TRBV5-6
cdr3_aa: CASSLSGLAAGTDTQYF
cdr3_nt: TGTGCCAGCAGCTTGTCGGGACTAGCGGCTGGCACAGATACGCAGTATTTT

d_call: NA
j_call: TRBJ2-3
clone_size: NA
v_call: TRBV5-6
cdr3_aa: CASRGGSDTQYF
cdr3_nt: TGCGCCAGCAGAGGAGGATCAGATACGCAGTATTTT

d_call: NA
j_call: TRBJ1-6
clone_size: few
v_call: TRBV10-3
cdr3_aa: CAPRVVTSYNSPLHF
cdr3_nt: TGTGCCCCCAGGGTAGTTACCTCCTATAATTCACCCCTCCACTTT

d_call: NA
j_call: TRBJ1-6
clone_size: NA
v_call: TRBV5-1
cdr3_aa: CASSFGADSGSPLHF
cdr3_nt: TGCGCCAGCAGCTTCGGGGCGGACTCGGGTTCACCCCTCCACTTT

d_call: TRBD1
j_call: TRBJ1-5
clone_size: NA
v_call: TRBV11-2
cdr3_aa: CASSLGGRQGELNQPQHF
cdr3_nt: TGTGCCAGCAGCTTAGGCGGGCGGCAGGGGGAGCTGAATCAGCCCCAGCATTTT

d_call: TRBD1
j_call: TRBJ1-1
clone_size: NA
v_call: TRBV5-4
cdr3_aa: CASSPPDREYAEAFF
cdr3_nt: TGCGCCAGCAGCCCGCCCGACAGGGAATATGCTGAAGCTTTCTTT

d_call: TRBD2
j_call: TRBJ2-7
clone_size: few
v_call: TRBV6-5
cdr3_aa: CASSSSGVNEQYF
cdr3_nt: TGTGCCAGCAGTTCTAGCGGGGTTAACGAGCAGTACTTC

d_call: NA
j_call: TRBJ1-6
clone_size: NA
v_call: TRBV6-2/TRBV6-3
cdr3_aa: CASNLGPNSPLHF
cdr3_nt: TGTGCCAGCAATCTCGGACCTAATTCACCCCTCCACTTT

d_call: NA
j_call: TRBJ1-5
clone_size: few
v_call: TRBV15
cdr3_aa: CATSNGGRDQPQHF
cdr3_nt: TGTGCCACCAGCAACGGGGGGCGGGATCAGCCCCAGCATTTT

d_call: NA
j_call: TRBJ2-7
clone_size: few
v_call: TRBV27
cdr3_aa: CASSFSRGSGASYEQYF
cdr3_nt: TGTGCCAGCTCGTTTTCCCGGGGTTCGGGGGCTTCCTACGAGCAGTACTTC

d_call: NA
j_call: TRBJ2-7
clone_size: many
v_call: TRBV27
cdr3_aa: CASSLSGQPGQYF
cdr3_nt: TGTGCCAGCAGTTTATCCGGGCAGCCCGGGCAGTACTTC

d_call: NA
j_call: TRBJ2-5
clone_size: NA
v_call: TRBV6-4
cdr3_aa: CAISESGALGTQYF
cdr3_nt: TGTGCCATCAGTGAGTCAGGGGCCCTAGGGACCCAGTACTTC

d_call: NA
j_call: TRBJ1-4
clone_size: many
v_call: TRBV27
cdr3_aa: CASSLLRTGSGREKLFF
cdr3_nt: TGTGCCAGCAGTCTACTTAGAACAGGGTCAGGGCGTGAAAAACTGTTTTTT

d_call: TRBD1
j_call: TRBJ2-7
clone_size: NA
v_call: TRBV29-1
cdr3_aa: CSVEGTGGRYF
cdr3_nt: TGCAGCGTTGAGGGGACAGGGGGCAGGTACTTC

d_call: NA
j_call: TRBJ1-5
clone_size: NA
v_call: TRBV19
cdr3_aa: CASSIPGQPNQPQHF
cdr3_nt: TGTGCCAGTAGTATACCGGGACAACCTAATCAGCCCCAGCATTTT

d_call: TRBD1
j_call: TRBJ2-5
clone_size: NA
v_call: TRBV5-1
cdr3_aa: CASSLGATGVGETQYF
cdr3_nt: TGCGCCAGCAGCTTGGGGGCGACAGGGGTTGGAGAGACCCAGTACTTC

d_call: NA
j_call: TRBJ1-1
clone_size: NA
v_call: TRBV15
cdr3_aa: CATSRDWRAGRGENTEAFF
cdr3_nt: TGTGCCACCAGCAGAGATTGGCGGGCGGGTCGGGGGGAGAACACTGAAGCTTTCTTT

d_call: NA
j_call: TRBJ2-4
clone_size: NA
v_call: TRBV19
cdr3_aa: CASSISGKNIQYF
cdr3_nt: TGTGCCAGTAGTATATCCGGTAAAAACATTCAGTACTTC

d_call: NA
j_call: TRBJ1-2
clone_size: NA
v_call: TRBV6-6
cdr3_aa: CASSYSAGAGYGYTF
cdr3_nt: TGTGCCAGCAGTTACTCCGCCGGGGCCGGCTATGGCTACACCTTC

d_call: NA
j_call: TRBJ1-1
clone_size: few
v_call: TRBV10-3
cdr3_aa: CAIYNGMLDTEAFF
cdr3_nt: TGTGCCATTTACAACGGGATGCTGGACACTGAAGCTTTCTTT

d_call: TRBD1
j_call: TRBJ2-1
clone_size: NA
v_call: TRBV7-9
cdr3_aa: CASSSGTGWGNEQFF
cdr3_nt: TGTGCCAGCAGCTCAGGGACAGGGTGGGGCAATGAGCAGTTCTTC

d_call: NA
j_call: TRBJ1-2
clone_size: many
v_call: TRBV6-6
cdr3_aa: CASSYASAFAGYTF
cdr3_nt: TGTGCCAGCAGTTACGCTTCGGCCTTCGCGGGCTACACCTTC

d_call: TRBD2
j_call: TRBJ2-1
clone_size: NA
v_call: TRBV30
cdr3_aa: CAWSVLAGAGNEQFF
cdr3_nt: TGTGCCTGGAGTGTATTAGCGGGGGCCGGCAATGAGCAGTTCTTC

d_call: TRBD2
j_call: TRBJ2-3
clone_size: NA
v_call: TRBV6-5
cdr3_aa: CASSYSSGGLDTQYF
cdr3_nt: TGTGCCAGCAGTTACTCTAGCGGGGGGTTGGATACGCAGTATTTT

d_call: NA
j_call: TRBJ2-7
clone_size: NA
v_call: TRBV13
cdr3_aa: CASSLDSLENEQYF
cdr3_nt: TGTGCCAGCAGCTTGGACAGTCTTGAAAACGAGCAGTACTTC

d_call: NA
j_call: TRBJ2-3
clone_size: medium-sized
v_call: TRBV11-1
cdr3_aa: CASNLGGTDTQYF
cdr3_nt: TGTGCCAGCAACCTAGGAGGCACAGATACGCAGTATTTT

d_call: NA
j_call: TRBJ1-1
clone_size: NA
v_call: TRBV7-6
cdr3_aa: CASRGEGNTEAFF
cdr3_nt: TGTGCCAGCAGGGGGGAGGGGAACACTGAAGCTTTCTTT